This T cell receptor (beta chain) was documented in a study of blood T cell repertoires in COVID-19. Study background: COVID-19 samples, acute and convalescent, were from the United States, Italy and Spain. Nucleic acid was either cDNA or gDNA, and it came from T cells, B-cell-depleted T cells, or PBMCs.

Adults between roughly 18 and 90 years of age took part from approximately 24 US areas. Profiled with immunoSEQ multiplex PCR; TCRdb holds only in-frame clones, not every one. Among about 280,000 clones listed, nearly 90% were seen once. CDR1 is LNHNV, CDR2 YYDKDF, per germline (reference sequence). V shed 0 bases, J shed 4 bases, and the junction held 5 bases outside the gene matches. The CDR3 loop spans 15 amino acids. Sequencing used PBMCs or T cells enriched from blood (not recorded which). J is TRBJ1-2 and V is TRBV15; 7 positions agree with TRBD1. This receptor was taken from a woman aged 18-30 years with acute COVID-19. The CDR3 protein is CATSRDDRALYGYTF. The CDR3 DNA reads TGTGCCACCAGCAGAGATGACAGGGCCCTCTATGGCTACACCTTC.